This TCR beta chain was profiled in a study of TIL therapy for anti-PD-1-resistant metastatic lung cancer. Study results and caveats: The cohort had more treatment-naive, never-smoker and oncogene-addicted patients than typical.

Germline assignment: CDR1 SGHDN and CDR2 FVKESK. V was trimmed by 0 bases and J by 5 bases, leaving 14 bases between them. The CDR3 is 16 residues long. Concerning this clone itself: Its antigen is unknown.

This was the immunoSEQ v3 assay. Data came from immunoSEQ multiplex PCR; TCRdb stores just in-frame clones and leaves some out. The data contain 35,000 to 55,000 clones, around 79% of them seen just once; the ten biggest clones take up over 13%. Time point: pre-treatment sample, taken before nivolumab and TIL therapy. Patients were adults with stage 4 NSCLC. The chain links TRBV14 to TRBJ1-3; D possibly corresponds to TRBD1 (5 bases). The TCR comes from a man aged 65 to 79 with non-small cell lung cancer. This specimen was blood, taken at baseline. CDR3 protein: CASSQEPGTVRNTIYF. The DNA of the CDR3 is TGTGCCAGCAGCCAAGAACCTGGGACCGTGAGAAACACCATATATTTT.